Presented here are 7 T cell receptor beta chains from one specimen sequenced in a study of T-cell memory formation after mild COVID-19. Each CDR3 protein is one row after TCRdb ran MiXCR on the 5' RACE reads. The sample yields over 500,000 distinct CDR3 sequences, roughly 17% seen once. Sequenced: PBMCs or a T cell subset sorted from them (not recorded which). The source of these receptors is an adult woman who had mild COVID-19 (a few samples of this study predate the infection). Cell type and time point are not known.

The chain joins TRBV20-1 to TRBJ2-7; 7 nucleotides match TRBD1. J lost 5 bases, V lost 6 bases, and 13 bases had no gene match. The CDR3 consists of 14 residues. Germline values: CDR1 DFQATT, CDR2 SNEGSKA (reference sequence). The CDR3 reads CSASDPGGDDEQYF. CDR3 nucleotide sequence: TGCAGTGCCTCCGACCCAGGGGGAGACGACGAGCAGTACTTC.

The chain couples TRBV7-9 to TRBJ2-1; D remains unclear. The germline gives CDR1 SEHNR, CDR2 FQNEAQ (reference sequence). The CDR3 is 15 amino acids. Trimming cost V 6 bases and J 6 bases, with 18 bases left between them. CDR3 nucleotide sequence: TGTGCCAGCAGTCATGACCTTCAGTCGCTCAATGAGCAGTTCTTC. The encoded protein is CASSHDLQSLNEQFF.

This chain uses TRBV20-1 with TRBJ1-2; TRBD1 agrees at 9 bases. The CDR3 is 14 residues long. Germline CDR1 is DFQATT and CDR2 is SNEGSKA (reference sequence). The trim removed 5 bases at V and 1 base at J, leaving 5 bases unmatched. The CDR3 DNA sequence: TGCAGTGCTCCCTACAGGGGGCGTAACTATGGCTACACCTTC. The encoded protein is CSAPYRGRNYGYTF.

The chain recombines TRBV5-1 with TRBJ2-5; D tentatively reads TRBD1 or TRBD2 (5 bases each). CDR3 size: 16 residues. V was pared by 5 bases and J by 4 bases, with 21 bases between. CDR1 SGHRS and CDR2 YFSETQ come from the germline V gene. Here the CDR3 DNA reads TGCGCCAGCAGTACTGGGACGTCCTCCAGAGGAGAGACCCAGTACTTC. It specifies CASSTGTSSRGETQYF.

This clonotype was seen a few times. The chain employs TRBV11-3 and TRBJ2-5; unclear D gene. V lost 4 bases and J lost 4, with 19 bases in between. Germline V lookup: CDR1 SGHNT, CDR2 YENEEA. This CDR3 region has 16 residues. CDR3 amino acids: CASSSISAQPGETQYF. CDR3 bases: TGTGCCAGCAGCTCGATCTCCGCGCAGCCCGGAGAGACCCAGTACTTC.

This clonotype turned up a few times. This chain uses TRBV6-5 with TRBJ1-2; 7 bases are a match to TRBD1. The ends lost 0 bases at V and 4 bases at J; junction bases unmatched: 11. The CDR3 length is 17 residues. CDR1 is MNHEY, CDR2 SVGAGI, per germline. Written as DNA, the CDR3 is TGTGCCAGCAGTTACTCGGGACAGACCCTTTCGGTCTATGGCTACACCTTC. Encoded protein: CASSYSGQTLSVYGYTF.

This clonotype showed up just a few times. The V gene is TRBV6-2 or TRBV6-3, the J gene TRBJ1-1; D may be TRBD1 (6 bases). CDR3 length: 16 amino acids. Germline V CDR1 and CDR2: MNHEY, SVGEGT. V dropped 8 bases and J dropped 0 bases, with 19 bases sitting between them. The CDR3 nucleotides read TGTGCCAGCTGCCTGAGCCCTGGACAGCTGAACACTGAAGCTTTCTTT. It codes for CASCLSPGQLNTEAFF.